This T cell receptor (beta chain) is from a study of T cell responses to AZD1222 COVID-19 vaccine. Study-wide results and limits: Repertoire sampling occurred only after the peak T cell response.

The table lists this clone with a few counts. Its target is unknown. Repertoires were generated with immunoSEQ multiplex PCR, while TCRdb's copy carries only in-frame clones and drops some. The table shows approximately 110,000 clones, with nearly 90% occurring only once. Trimming took off 4 bases at V and 1 base at J, with 3 bases between the two ends. Germline CDR1 reads MDHEN; CDR2 reads SYDVKM. The CDR3 has 12 residues. The chain links TRBV28 to TRBJ2-3; no definite D call. Here the sequenced sample was peripheral blood, taken 28 days after the second AZD1222 dose. This TCR was sampled from an adult who received the AZD1222 COVID-19 vaccine. The CDR3 region has the DNA TGTGCCAGCAGTTCAGGCACAGATACGCAGTATTTT. Translated: CASSSGTDTQYF.